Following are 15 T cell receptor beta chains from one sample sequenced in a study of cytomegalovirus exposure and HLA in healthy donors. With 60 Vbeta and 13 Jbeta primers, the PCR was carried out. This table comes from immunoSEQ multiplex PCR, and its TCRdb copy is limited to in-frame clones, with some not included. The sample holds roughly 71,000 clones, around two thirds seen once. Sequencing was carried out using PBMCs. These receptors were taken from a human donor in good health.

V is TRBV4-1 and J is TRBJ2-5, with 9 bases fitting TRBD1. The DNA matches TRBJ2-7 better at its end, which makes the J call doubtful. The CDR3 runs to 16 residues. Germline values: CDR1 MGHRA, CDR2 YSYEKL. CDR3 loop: CASSHGRDRETYEQYF. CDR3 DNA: TGCGCCAGCAGCCATGGGCGGGACAGGGAAACCTACGAGCAGTACTTC.

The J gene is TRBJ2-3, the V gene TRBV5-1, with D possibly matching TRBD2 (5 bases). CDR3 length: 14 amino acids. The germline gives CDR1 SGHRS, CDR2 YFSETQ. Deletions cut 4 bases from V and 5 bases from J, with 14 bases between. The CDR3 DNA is TGCGCCAGCAGCCTGGACTTAGATAGAGATACGCAGTATTTT. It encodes CASSLDLDRDTQYF.

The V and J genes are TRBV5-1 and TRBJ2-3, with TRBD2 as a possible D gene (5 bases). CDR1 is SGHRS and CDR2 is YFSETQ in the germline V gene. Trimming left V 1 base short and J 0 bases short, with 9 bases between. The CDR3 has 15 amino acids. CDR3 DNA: TGCGCCAGCAGCTTGTCGGGATTAAGCACAGATACGCAGTATTTT. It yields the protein CASSLSGLSTDTQYF.

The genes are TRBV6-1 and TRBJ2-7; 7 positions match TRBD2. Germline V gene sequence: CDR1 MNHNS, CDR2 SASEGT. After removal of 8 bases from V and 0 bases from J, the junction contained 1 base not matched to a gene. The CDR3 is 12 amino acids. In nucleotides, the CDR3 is TGTGCCAGCGGGAGGGCCTCCTACGAGCAGTACTTC. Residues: CASGRASYEQYF.

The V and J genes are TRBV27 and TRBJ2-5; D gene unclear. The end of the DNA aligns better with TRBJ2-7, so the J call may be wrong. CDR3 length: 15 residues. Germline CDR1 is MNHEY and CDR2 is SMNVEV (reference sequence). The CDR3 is CASSHLFLDLSEQYF. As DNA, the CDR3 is TGTGCCAGTAGTCACCTCTTTCTCGATCTTTCCGAGCAGTACTTC.

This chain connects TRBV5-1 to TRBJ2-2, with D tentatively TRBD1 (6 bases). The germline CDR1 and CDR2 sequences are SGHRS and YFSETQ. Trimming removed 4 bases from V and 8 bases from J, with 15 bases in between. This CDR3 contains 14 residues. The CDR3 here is CASSPKQGEGELFF. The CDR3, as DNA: TGCGCCAGCAGCCCAAAACAGGGCGAGGGGGAGCTGTTTTTT.

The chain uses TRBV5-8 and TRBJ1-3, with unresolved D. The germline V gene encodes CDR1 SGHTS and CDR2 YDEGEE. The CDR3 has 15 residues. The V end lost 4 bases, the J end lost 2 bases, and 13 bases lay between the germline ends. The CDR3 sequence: CASSLAGMPGNTIYF. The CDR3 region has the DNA TGTGCCAGCAGCCTCGCGGGCATGCCTGGAAACACCATATATTTT.

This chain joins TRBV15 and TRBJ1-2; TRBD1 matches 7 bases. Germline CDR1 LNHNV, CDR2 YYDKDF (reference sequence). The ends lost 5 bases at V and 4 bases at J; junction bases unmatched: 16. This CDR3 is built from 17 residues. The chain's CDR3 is CATSPTSGTDFFYGYTF. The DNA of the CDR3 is TGTGCCACCAGCCCGACCTCCGGGACAGATTTCTTCTATGGCTACACCTTC.

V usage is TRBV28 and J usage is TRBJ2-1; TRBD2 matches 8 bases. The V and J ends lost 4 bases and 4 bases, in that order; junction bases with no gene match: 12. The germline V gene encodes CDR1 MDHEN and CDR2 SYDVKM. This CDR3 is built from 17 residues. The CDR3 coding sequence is TGTGCCAGCAGTTACTCCGGGCTAGCGGGTATTTACAATGAGCAGTTCTTC. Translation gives CASSYSGLAGIYNEQFF.

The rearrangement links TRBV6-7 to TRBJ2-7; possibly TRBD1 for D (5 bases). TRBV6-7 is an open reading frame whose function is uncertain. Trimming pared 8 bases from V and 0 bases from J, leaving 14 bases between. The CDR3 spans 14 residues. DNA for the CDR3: TGTGCCAGCCCGGACATACCGATCTCCTACGAGCAGTACTTC. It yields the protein CASPDIPISYEQYF.

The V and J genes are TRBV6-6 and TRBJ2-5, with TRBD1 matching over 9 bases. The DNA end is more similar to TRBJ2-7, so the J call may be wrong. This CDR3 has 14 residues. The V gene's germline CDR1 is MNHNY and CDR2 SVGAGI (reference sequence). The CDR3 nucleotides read TGTGCCAGCAGAAAGACAGGGGGCTCCTACGAGCAGTACTTC. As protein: CASRKTGGSYEQYF.

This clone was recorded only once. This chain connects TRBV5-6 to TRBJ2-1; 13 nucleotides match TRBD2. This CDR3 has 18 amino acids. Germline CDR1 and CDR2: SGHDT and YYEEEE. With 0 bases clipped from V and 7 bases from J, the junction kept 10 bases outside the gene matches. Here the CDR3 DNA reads TGTGCCAGCAGCTTGGGACTAGCGGGAGGAATAGGATTGAATGAGCAGTTCTTC. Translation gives CASSLGLAGGIGLNEQFF. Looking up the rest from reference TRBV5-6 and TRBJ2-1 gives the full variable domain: DAGVTQSPTHLIKTRGQQVTLRCSPKSGHDTVSWYQQALGQGPQFIFQYYEEEERQRGNFPDRFSGHQFPNYSSELNVNALLLGDSALYLCASSLGLAGGIGLNEQFFGPGTRLTVL.

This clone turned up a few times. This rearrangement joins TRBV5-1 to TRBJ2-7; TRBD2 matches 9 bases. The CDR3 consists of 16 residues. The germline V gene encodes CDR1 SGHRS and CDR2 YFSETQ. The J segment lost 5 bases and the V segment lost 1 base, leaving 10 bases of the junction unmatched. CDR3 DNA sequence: TGCGCCAGCAGCTTGCCTAGCGGGACATCTAAGGACGAGCAGTACTTC. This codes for CASSLPSGTSKDEQYF.

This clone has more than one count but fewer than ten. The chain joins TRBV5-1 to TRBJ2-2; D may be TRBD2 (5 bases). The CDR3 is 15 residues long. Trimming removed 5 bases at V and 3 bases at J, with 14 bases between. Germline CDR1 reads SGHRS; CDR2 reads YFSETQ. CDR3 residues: CASSSGLPYTGELFF. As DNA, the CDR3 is TGCGCCAGCAGTTCCGGACTCCCCTACACCGGGGAGCTGTTTTTT.

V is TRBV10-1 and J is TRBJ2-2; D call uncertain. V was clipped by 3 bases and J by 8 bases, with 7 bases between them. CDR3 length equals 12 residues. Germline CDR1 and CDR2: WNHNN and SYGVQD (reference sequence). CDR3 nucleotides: TGCGCCAGCAGTGATGTAGCTGGGGAGCTGTTTTTT. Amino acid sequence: CASSDVAGELFF.